This section outlines one TCR beta chain sequence together with its context. The sample belongs to a study of Ad26.COV2.S vaccination and SARS-CoV-2 variants. Study context: Enrollment placed the donor in the COV1001 Ad26.COV2.S trial arm. Ad26.COV2.S, an intramuscular injection, was given once or twice 56 days apart.

Clones were sequenced by immunoSEQ multiplex PCR, and TCRdb holds only the in-frame ones, with some missing. This sample has around 420,000 clones; 85% to 90% occur once, and the top ten carry around 3.6%. V was trimmed by 0 bases and J by 5 bases, leaving 11 bases between them. The length of the CDR3 is 15 residues. CDR1 MGHRA and CDR2 YSYEKL come from the germline V gene. As to treatment: some 19 received Ad26.COV2.S at low or high dose, single or two shots; about 5 received placebo; per-sample allocation not given. Samples came from day 63 after the first vaccine or placebo injection. This sample comprised peripheral blood, obtained in a trial of Ad26.COV2.S vaccine versus placebo. The sequence derives from a person between 18 and 65 years old who received the Ad26.COV2.S COVID-19 vaccine or a placebo. This chain connects TRBV4-1 to TRBJ2-1; D is perhaps TRBD2 (6 bases). The CDR3 sequence is CASSQDLGSNNEQFF. The CDR3 DNA is TGCGCCAGCAGCCAAGATCTCGGGAGTAACAATGAGCAGTTCTTC.